These 18 T cell receptor beta chains came from one sample sequenced in a study of blood T cell repertoires in COVID-19. Method: immunoSEQ multiplex PCR; TCRdb's copy keeps in-frame clones and lacks some. The repertoire holds about 330,000 clones, with about 82% as singletons. Sequencing was carried out using peripheral blood. All receptors derive from a human donor in a cohort sampled during active COVID-19.

The J gene is TRBJ2-1, the V gene TRBV6-5, with D maybe TRBD2 (5 bases). CDR1 and CDR2 from the germline V gene are MNHEY and SVGAGI. V was cut by 0 bases and J by 8 bases, with 8 bases left in between. The CDR3 loop spans 13 amino acids. The CDR3 nucleotides are TGTGCCAGCAGTTACTCGTCGGGGTATGAGCAGTTCTTC. Protein sequence: CASSYSSGYEQFF.

This clone showed up just once. V is TRBV6-5 and J is TRBJ2-5; 10 bases align to TRBD2. Germline CDR1 reads MNHEY; CDR2 reads SVGAGI. The CDR3 spans 15 residues. The junction had 6 bases not matched to a gene; V was cut back by 4 bases and J by 4 bases. Written as DNA, the CDR3 is TGTGCCAGCAGTTCAGCGGGGGGGCTAGGAGAGACCCAGTACTTC. Translating it yields CASSSAGGLGETQYF.

The chain uses TRBV6-1 and TRBJ2-7, with TRBD2 matching 8 bases. The V and J ends lost 1 base and 3 bases, in that order; junction bases with no gene match: 11. This CDR3 has 17 amino acids. CDR1 is MNHNS and CDR2 is SASEGT in the germline V gene. Here the CDR3 reads CASSEDASERGNYEQYF. DNA of the CDR3: TGTGCCAGCAGTGAAGATGCTTCCGAGCGGGGGAACTACGAGCAGTACTTC.

The CDR3 sequence is CASSTDRGSKGPLHF. CDR3 nucleotides: TGTGCCAGCAGCACCGACAGGGGATCGAAGGGACCCCTCCACTTT. The chain is built from TRBV7-8 and TRBJ1-6; 8 nucleotides align to TRBD1. CDR3 length: 15 amino acids. V lost 5 bases and J lost 12; bases outside the gene matches: 12. Germline V gene data show CDR1 as SGHVS and CDR2 as FQNEAQ.

Comments on this clone: This same CDR3 is encoded by further DNA sequences in the sample. This chain uses TRBV10-3 with TRBJ1-1; D may be TRBD1 (6 bases). The CDR3 has 13 amino acids. V was cut by 6 bases and J by 1 base, with 9 bases left in between. Germline CDR1 and CDR2: ENHRY and SYGVKD. The CDR3 sequence: CAISDRQNTEAFF. The CDR3 region has the DNA TGTGCCATCAGCGACAGGCAGAACACTGAAGCTTTCTTT.

The V and J genes are TRBV12-3 or TRBV12-4 and TRBJ1-1, with D perhaps matching TRBD1 (6 bases). The CDR3 spans 10 residues. The V end lost 8 bases, the J end lost 8 bases, and 9 bases lay between the germline ends. The CDR3 reads CASFDREAFF. The CDR3 bases are TGTGCCAGCTTCGACAGGGAAGCTTTCTTT.

The rearrangement joins TRBV30 to TRBJ1-4; TRBD1 is a possible D gene (6 bases). The V gene lost 6 bases and the J gene lost 0 bases, with 8 bases spanning the gap. Germline V lookup: CDR1 GTSNPN, CDR2 SVGIG (reference sequence). The CDR3 is made up of 13 amino acids. For the CDR3, the DNA is TGTGCCTGCACAGGGACAACTAATGAAAAACTGTTTTTT. This codes for CACTGTTNEKLFF. Combining the CDR3 with reference TRBV30 and TRBJ1-4 gives the whole variable domain SQTIHQWPATLVQPVGSPLSLECTVEGTSNPNLYWYRQAAGRGLQLLFYSVGIGQISSEVPQNLSASRPQDRQFILSSKKLLLSDSGFYLCACTGTTNEKLFFGSGTQLSVL.

V gene TRBV19 combines with J gene TRBJ1-5, with unresolved D. Germline CDR1 reads LNHDA; CDR2 reads SQIVND (reference sequence). Trimming pared 5 bases from V and 3 bases from J, leaving 17 bases between. The length of the CDR3 is 16 residues. In DNA, the CDR3 is TGTGCCAGTAGTCGATTATTTTGGGAGAACAATCAGCCCCAGCATTTT. It specifies CASSRLFWENNQPQHF.

CDR3 sequence reads: CASTQGKSSAYEQYF. Here the CDR3 DNA reads TGTGCCAGCACTCAGGGGAAGAGTAGTGCCTACGAGCAGTACTTC. The gene calls are TRBV3-1 (or the pseudogene TRBV3-2) and TRBJ2-7, with D maybe TRBD1 (6 bases). The V gene's germline CDR1 is LGHDT and CDR2 YNNKEL (reference sequence). Trimming stripped 7 bases from V and 2 bases from J, with 18 bases between. CDR3 size: 15 residues.

This chain joins TRBV6-5 and TRBJ1-6; D gene uncertain. CDR3 length: 15 amino acids. Trimming removed 3 bases from V and 6 bases from J, with 12 bases in between. The germline CDR1 and CDR2 sequences are MNHEY and SVGAGI. CDR3 nucleotides: TGTGCCAGCAGTTATGTTACAGTACCTAATTCACCCCTCCACTTT. This sequence encodes CASSYVTVPNSPLHF.

This rearrangement joins TRBV2 to TRBJ1-5, with 7 bases matching TRBD1. In germline, CDR1 is SNHLY, CDR2 FYNNEI. The CDR3 extends over 16 amino acids. Unmatched junction bases numbered 7, after V lost 3 bases and J lost 2 bases. CDR3 sequence (DNA): TGTGCCAGCAGTGATGGGGGGACAGTCCGCAATCAGCCCCAGCATTTT. Its translation: CASSDGGTVRNQPQHF. The full variable domain, completed using reference TRBV2 and TRBJ1-5, is EPEVTQTPSHQVTQMGQEVILRCVPISNHLYFYWYRQILGQKVEFLVSFYNNEISEKSEIFDDQFSVERPDGSNFTLKIRSTKLEDSAMYFCASSDGGTVRNQPQHFGDGTRLSIL.

CDR3 bases: TGTGCCTGGATCCCAGGCCGGAAATCTGGGGCCAACGTCCTGACTTTC. The encoded protein is CAWIPGRKSGANVLTF. The rearrangement joins TRBV30 to TRBJ2-6; D unclear. The V gene's germline CDR1 is GTSNPN and CDR2 SVGIG (reference sequence). This CDR3 has 16 residues. V was pared by 4 bases and J by 1 base, with 14 bases between.

This clone was seen only once. The chain joins TRBV9 to TRBJ2-1; the match to TRBD2 covers 11 bases. The V segment lost 5 bases and the J segment 5 bases; nucleotides outside the gene matches: 6. CDR3 size: 15 residues. Germline assignment: CDR1 SGDLS and CDR2 YYNGEE. The CDR3 loop is CASSTTSGVHNEQFF. The CDR3 DNA is TGTGCCAGCAGTACGACTAGCGGGGTCCACAATGAGCAGTTCTTC.

This sequence joins TRBV30 and TRBJ2-7; the match to TRBD1 covers 7 bases. The J segment lost 6 bases and the V segment lost 2 bases, leaving 1 base of the junction unmatched. The CDR3 has 11 amino acids. Germline CDR1 is GTSNPN and CDR2 is SVGIG (reference sequence). The CDR3 DNA reads as TGTGCCTGGAGTACAGGGGCCGAGCAGTACTTC. This sequence encodes CAWSTGAEQYF.

In its sample, this clone was seen many times. The rearrangement links TRBV4-2 to TRBJ2-3; 10 positions match TRBD2. The CDR3 contains 17 residues. Trimming cost V 0 bases and J 4 bases; bases outside gene matches: 7. The V gene's germline CDR1 is LGHNA and CDR2 YNFKEQ. The CDR3 loop is CASSQDGAGGGSDTQYF. The DNA of the CDR3 is TGTGCCAGCAGCCAAGACGGAGCGGGGGGGGGTTCAGATACGCAGTATTTT.

This chain links TRBV2 with TRBJ2-1; D may be TRBD1 (6 bases). The CDR3 has 14 amino acids. V was clipped by 8 bases and J by 9 bases, with 20 bases between them. CDR1 is SNHLY, CDR2 FYNNEI, per germline. The CDR3: CASRSTGKESEQFF. CDR3 sequence (DNA): TGTGCCAGCCGTTCTACAGGGAAAGAGAGTGAGCAGTTCTTC.

As to this clone: This may be a read error: a much more frequent sequence differs by one nucleotide. V usage is TRBV12-3 or TRBV12-4 and J usage is TRBJ1-1, with 8 bases fitting TRBD1. There are 13 residues in the CDR3. The ends lost 7 bases at V and 3 bases at J; junction bases unmatched: 4. Here the CDR3 reads CASTQTGDTEAFF. The CDR3 region has the DNA TGTGCCAGCACCCAGACAGGGGACACTGAAGCTTTCTTT.

In this sample, this clone turned up a few times. The chain joins TRBV5-1 to TRBJ1-2; D unclear. The germline gives CDR1 SGHRS, CDR2 YFSETQ. The CDR3 is made up of 15 amino acids. The germline V and J ends were trimmed by 0 bases and 4 bases, with 13 bases remaining between them. The CDR3, as DNA: TGCGCCAGCAGCTTGGGGGCCTCCGGGAGCTATGGCTACACCTTC. This encodes CASSLGASGSYGYTF.